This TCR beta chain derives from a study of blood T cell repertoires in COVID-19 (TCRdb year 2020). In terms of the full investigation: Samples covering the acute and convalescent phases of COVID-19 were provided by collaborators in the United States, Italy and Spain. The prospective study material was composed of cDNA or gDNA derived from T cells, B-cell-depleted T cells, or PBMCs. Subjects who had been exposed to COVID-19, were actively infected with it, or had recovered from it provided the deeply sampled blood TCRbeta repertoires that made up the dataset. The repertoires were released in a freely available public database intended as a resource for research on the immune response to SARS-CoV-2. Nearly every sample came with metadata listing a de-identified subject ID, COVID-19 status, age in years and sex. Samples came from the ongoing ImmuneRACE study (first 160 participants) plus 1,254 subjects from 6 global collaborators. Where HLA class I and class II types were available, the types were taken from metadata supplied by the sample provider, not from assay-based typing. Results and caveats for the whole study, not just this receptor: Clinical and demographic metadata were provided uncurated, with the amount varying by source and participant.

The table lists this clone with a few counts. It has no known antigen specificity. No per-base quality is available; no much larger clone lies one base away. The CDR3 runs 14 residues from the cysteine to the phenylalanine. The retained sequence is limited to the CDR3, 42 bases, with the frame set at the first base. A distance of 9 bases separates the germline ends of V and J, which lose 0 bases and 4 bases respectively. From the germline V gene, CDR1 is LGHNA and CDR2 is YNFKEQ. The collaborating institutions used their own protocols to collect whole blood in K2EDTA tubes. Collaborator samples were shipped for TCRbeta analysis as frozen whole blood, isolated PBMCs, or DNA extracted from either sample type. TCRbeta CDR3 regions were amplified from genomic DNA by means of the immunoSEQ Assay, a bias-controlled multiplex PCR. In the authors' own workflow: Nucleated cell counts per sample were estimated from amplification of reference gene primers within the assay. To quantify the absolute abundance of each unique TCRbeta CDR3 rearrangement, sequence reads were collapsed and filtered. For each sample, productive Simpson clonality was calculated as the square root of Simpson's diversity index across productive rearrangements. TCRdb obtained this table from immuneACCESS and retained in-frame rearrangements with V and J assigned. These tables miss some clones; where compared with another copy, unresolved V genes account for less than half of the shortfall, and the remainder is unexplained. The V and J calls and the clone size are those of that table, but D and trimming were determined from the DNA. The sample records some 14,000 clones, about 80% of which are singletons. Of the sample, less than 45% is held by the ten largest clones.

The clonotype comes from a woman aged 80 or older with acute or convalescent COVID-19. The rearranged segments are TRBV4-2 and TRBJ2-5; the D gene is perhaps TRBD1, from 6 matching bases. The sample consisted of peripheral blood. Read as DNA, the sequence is TGTGCCAGCAGCCAAGATCCGACAGGAGAGACCCAGTACTTC. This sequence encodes CASSQDPTGETQYF.